Shown below are 4 T cell receptor beta chains from a single sample sequenced in a study of technical replicates of blood from several donors. Generated by immunoSEQ multiplex PCR, the TCRdb table keeps only in-frame clones and is missing some. Of tens of thousands of clones listed, around 94% are singletons. Sequenced sample: T cells isolated from PBMCs. Receptors originate from a human donor in good health.

The CDR3 DNA follows: TGTGCCAGCAGTTTATCTGGACAGGGCCTCGGAAACACCATATATTTT. This encodes CASSLSGQGLGNTIYF. The chain carries TRBV27 and TRBJ1-3, with 8 bases fitting TRBD1. The germline V gene has CDR1 MNHEY and CDR2 SMNVEV (reference sequence). Trimming took 0 bases from V and 4 from J; bases not matched to a gene: 5. The CDR3 runs 16 residues.

The rearrangement links TRBV7-9 to TRBJ2-3, with 7 nucleotides matching TRBD2. Germline V gene data show CDR1 as SEHNR and CDR2 as FQNEAQ (reference sequence). V trimming: 1 base; J trimming: 0 bases; junction bases outside the gene matches: 1. This CDR3 is 15 amino acids long. The CDR3 DNA reads TGTGCCAGCAGCTTAGGGCGGGAGAGCACAGATACGCAGTATTTT. Its translation is CASSLGRESTDTQYF. Looking up the rest from reference TRBV7-9 and TRBJ2-3 gives the full variable domain: DTGVSQNPRHKITKRGQNVTFRCDPISEHNRLYWYRQTLGQGPEFLTYFQNEAQLEKSRLLSDRFSAERPKGSFSTLEIQRTEQGDSAMYLCASSLGRESTDTQYFGPGTRLTVL.

The V call is TRBV14, the J call TRBJ2-1, with a possible D match to TRBD2 (5 bases). The CDR3 covers 16 residues. The germline V and J ends were trimmed by 0 bases and 2 bases, with 11 bases remaining between them. Per the germline V gene, CDR1 is SGHDN and CDR2 is FVKESK. CDR3 nucleotides: TGTGCCAGCAGCCAAGATCGTGCGCGGGCCTACAATGAGCAGTTCTTC. It yields the protein CASSQDRARAYNEQFF. Full variable domain (outside the CDR3, taken from reference TRBV14 and TRBJ2-1): EAGVTQFPSHSVIEKGQTVTLRCDPISGHDNLYWYRRVMGKEIKFLLHFVKESKQDESGMPNNRFLAERTGGTYSTLKVQPAELEDSGVYFCASSQDRARAYNEQFFGPGTRLTVL.

The chain couples TRBV9 to TRBJ1-1, with D possibly TRBD1 on 5 matching bases. The germline V gene has CDR1 SGDLS and CDR2 YYNGEE. V was pared by 0 bases and J by 5 bases, with 14 bases between. The CDR3 runs 15 residues. CDR3 in DNA: TGTGCCAGCAGCGTAGCTGGCGCCGCAGGGACTGAAGCTTTCTTT. Encoded protein: CASSVAGAAGTEAFF.